This T cell receptor (beta chain) was obtained from a study of blood T cell repertoires in COVID-19. Study overall: Specimens from acute and convalescent COVID-19 originated in the United States, Italy and Spain. PBMCs, B-cell-depleted T cells, or T cells were the source of the cDNA or gDNA that made up the material.

The CDR3 loop spans 16 amino acids. In germline, CDR1 is MRHNA, CDR2 SNTAGT. V lost 7 bases, J lost 3 bases, and 11 bases stayed unmatched. Only one count was recorded for this clone. In the original workflow: It was from reference gene primer amplification that nucleated cell counts were estimated. Clones were read by immunoSEQ multiplex PCR, and TCRdb kept only the in-frame ones, dropping some. Clonal size and the V and J genes are those of that table, whereas D and trimming came from the DNA. The profile shows some 40,000 clones, roughly 71% of them singletons. This clonotype was obtained from an elderly man with acute or convalescent COVID-19. Sequencing was done on a sample of peripheral blood. The rearrangement links TRBV6-4 to TRBJ1-3; 8 bases agree with TRBD1. The CDR3 DNA reads TGTGCCAGCACCGGAACCCAGGGGGCAGGTGGAAACACCATATATTTT. It translates to CASTGTQGAGGNTIYF.